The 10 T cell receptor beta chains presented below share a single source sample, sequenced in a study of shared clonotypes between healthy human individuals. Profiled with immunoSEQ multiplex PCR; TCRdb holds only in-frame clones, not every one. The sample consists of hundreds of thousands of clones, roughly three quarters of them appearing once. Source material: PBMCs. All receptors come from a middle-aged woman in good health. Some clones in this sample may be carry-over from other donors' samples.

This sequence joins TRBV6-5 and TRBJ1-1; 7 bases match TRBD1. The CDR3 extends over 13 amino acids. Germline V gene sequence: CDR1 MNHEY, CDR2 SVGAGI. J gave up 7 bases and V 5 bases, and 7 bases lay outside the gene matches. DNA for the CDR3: TGTGCCAGCAGTAGGGACAGTACTTTTGAAGCTTTCTTT. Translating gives CASSRDSTFEAFF.

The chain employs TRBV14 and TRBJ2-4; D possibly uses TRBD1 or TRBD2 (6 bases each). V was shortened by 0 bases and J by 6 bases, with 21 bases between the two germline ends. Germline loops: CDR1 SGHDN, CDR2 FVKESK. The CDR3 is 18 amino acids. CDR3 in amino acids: CASSQDSRLGGRRNIQYF. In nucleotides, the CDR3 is TGTGCCAGCAGCCAAGATAGCCGTTTGGGGGGCCGGAGAAACATTCAGTACTTC.

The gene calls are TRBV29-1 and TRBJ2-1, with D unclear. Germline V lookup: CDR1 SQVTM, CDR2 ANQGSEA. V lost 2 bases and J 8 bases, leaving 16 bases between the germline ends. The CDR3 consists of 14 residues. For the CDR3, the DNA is TGCAGCGTTGAACAGTCCCTCCCGGACGATGAGCAGTTCTTC. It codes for CSVEQSLPDDEQFF.

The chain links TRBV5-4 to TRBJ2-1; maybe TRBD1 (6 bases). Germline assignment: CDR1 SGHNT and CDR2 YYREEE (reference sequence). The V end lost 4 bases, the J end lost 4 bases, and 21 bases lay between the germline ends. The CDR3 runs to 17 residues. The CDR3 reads CASSLGSNRVLYNEQFF. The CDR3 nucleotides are TGTGCCAGCAGCCTGGGGTCGAACAGGGTCTTATACAATGAGCAGTTCTTC.

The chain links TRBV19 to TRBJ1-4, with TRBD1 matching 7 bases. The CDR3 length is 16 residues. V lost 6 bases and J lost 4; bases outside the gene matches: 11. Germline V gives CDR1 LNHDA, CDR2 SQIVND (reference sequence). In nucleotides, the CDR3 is TGTGCCAGTAGAGACGGGACAGCTACCTTTAATGAAAAACTGTTTTTT. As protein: CASRDGTATFNEKLFF. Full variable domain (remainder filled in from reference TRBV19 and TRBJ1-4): DGGITQSPKYLFRKEGQNVTLSCEQNLNHDAMYWYRQDPGQGLRLIYYSQIVNDFQKGDIAEGYSVSREKKESFPLTVTSAQKNPTAFYLCASRDGTATFNEKLFFGSGTQLSVL.

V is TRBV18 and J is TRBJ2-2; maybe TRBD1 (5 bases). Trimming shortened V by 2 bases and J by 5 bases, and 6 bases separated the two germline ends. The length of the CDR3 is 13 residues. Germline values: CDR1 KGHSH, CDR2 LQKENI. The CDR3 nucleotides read TGTGCCAGCTCACCAGGGGCTACCGGGGAGCTGTTTTTT. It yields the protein CASSPGATGELFF.

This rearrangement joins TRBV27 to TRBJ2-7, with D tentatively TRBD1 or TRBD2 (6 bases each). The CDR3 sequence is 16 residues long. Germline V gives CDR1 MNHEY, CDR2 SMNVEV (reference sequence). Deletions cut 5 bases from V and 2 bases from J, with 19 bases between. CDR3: CASSTISGGGPYEQYF. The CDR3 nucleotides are TGTGCCAGCAGTACCATCAGTGGAGGGGGTCCCTACGAGCAGTACTTC.

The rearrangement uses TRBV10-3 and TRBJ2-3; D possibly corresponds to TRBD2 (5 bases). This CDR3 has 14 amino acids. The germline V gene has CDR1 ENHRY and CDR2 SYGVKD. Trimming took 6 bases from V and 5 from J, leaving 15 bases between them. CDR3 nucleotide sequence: TGTGCCATCAGCCCGGGATCAGAAAGAGATACGCAGTATTTT. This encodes CAISPGSERDTQYF.

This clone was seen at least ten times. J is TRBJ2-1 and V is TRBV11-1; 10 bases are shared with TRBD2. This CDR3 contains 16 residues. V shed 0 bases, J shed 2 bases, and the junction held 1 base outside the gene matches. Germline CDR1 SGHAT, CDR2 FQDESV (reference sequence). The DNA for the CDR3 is TGTGCCAGCAGCTTAGCAAGCGGGAGGGCCTACAATGAGCAGTTCTTC. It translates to CASSLASGRAYNEQFF.

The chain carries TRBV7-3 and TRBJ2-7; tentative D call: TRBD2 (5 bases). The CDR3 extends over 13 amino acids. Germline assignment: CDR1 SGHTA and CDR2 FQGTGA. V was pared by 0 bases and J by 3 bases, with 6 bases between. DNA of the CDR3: TGTGCCAGCAGCTTAACTACTAGCTACGAGCAGTACTTC. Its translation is CASSLTTSYEQYF.